Following are 13 T cell receptor beta chains from one sample sequenced in a study of metastatic and nonmetastatic thyroid tumors. MiXCR reprocessed the PCR reads for TCRdb. The sample consists of 20,000 or so clones, 27% of them appearing once. All patients reached thyroid surgery having received no treatment beforehand. The sequencing sample was made of blood. The receptors derive from a female donor with papillary thyroid cancer or a benign thyroid nodule (not recorded which). Some clones in this sample may be carry-over from other donors' samples.

This clone was counted only a few times. The gene calls are TRBV20-1 and TRBJ2-7; 7 bases fit TRBD2. The length of the CDR3 is 14 residues. Trimming at V came to 0 bases and at J to 5 bases, leaving 7 bases not matched to a gene. CDR1 is DFQATT, CDR2 SNEGSKA, per germline (reference sequence). The CDR3 protein is CSARDGAGKNEQYF. The CDR3 coding sequence is TGCAGTGCTAGAGATGGAGCGGGAAAGAACGAGCAGTACTTC.

Judged by abundance, this clone is medium-sized. The V call is TRBV19, the J call TRBJ1-6; D not resolved. Trimming pared 6 bases from V and 4 bases from J, leaving 13 bases between. The CDR3 is 15 amino acids. Looked up from germline, CDR1 is LNHDA and CDR2 is SQIVND (reference sequence). The CDR3 coding sequence is TGTGCCAGTAGCAGGACTCCGAAGTATAATTCACCCCTCCACTTT. It translates to CASSRTPKYNSPLHF.

The chain recombines TRBV5-6 with TRBJ2-1; 7 nucleotides agree with TRBD2. V lost 4 bases to trimming and J lost 5 bases; unmatched junction nucleotides: 9. In germline, CDR1 is SGHDT, CDR2 YYEEEE. This CDR3 spans 15 amino acids. CDR3: CASSLPSGINNEQFF. The CDR3 nucleotides are TGTGCCAGCAGCCTACCTAGCGGCATCAACAATGAGCAGTTCTTC.

This clone showed up many times. The chain couples TRBV5-6 to TRBJ2-1; 9 bases agree with TRBD1. This CDR3 is 16 amino acids long. Trimming cost V 1 base and J 4 bases; bases outside gene matches: 6. Germline values: CDR1 SGHDT, CDR2 YYEEEE. Here the CDR3 reads CASSLLGQGLYNEQFF. DNA for the CDR3: TGTGCCAGCAGCTTGTTGGGACAGGGATTATACAATGAGCAGTTCTTC.

The chain has TRBV20-1 and TRBJ2-1, with 9 positions matching TRBD2. CDR3 length: 14 amino acids. Trimming cost V 7 bases and J 4 bases; bases outside gene matches: 8. The germline V gene has CDR1 DFQATT and CDR2 SNEGSKA (reference sequence). CDR3 DNA: TGCAGTGGGAGAGGGACTAGCTTTTACAATGAGCAGTTCTTC. Translation gives CSGRGTSFYNEQFF.

The chain uses TRBV4-2 and TRBJ2-7; the D is unclear. The CDR3 has 11 amino acids. The germline gives CDR1 LGHNA, CDR2 YNFKEQ. Trimming stripped 10 bases from V and 6 bases from J, with 13 bases between. Here the CDR3 reads CANRPSREQYF. The DNA of the CDR3 is TGTGCCAATAGACCCTCTCGCGAGCAGTACTTC.

Relative to its sample, this clone is medium-sized (0.01 to 0.1%). The gene calls are TRBV6-5 and TRBJ1-3, with D hard to call. V gave up 0 bases and J gave up 1 base, with 13 bases separating them. The CDR3 is 17 residues long. Germline V gives CDR1 MNHEY, CDR2 SVGAGI. The CDR3 loop is CASSYSTVAASGNTIYF. The CDR3 region has the DNA TGTGCCAGCAGTTACTCAACGGTCGCGGCTTCTGGAAACACCATATATTTT.

This chain links TRBV10-3 with TRBJ2-7; D could derive from TRBD1 or TRBD2 (6 bases each). Germline CDR1 is ENHRY and CDR2 is SYGVKD. The CDR3 runs 13 residues. With 6 bases removed from V and 3 bases from J, the gap between germline ends came to 12 bases. The CDR3 is CAIRRDTNYEQYF. The CDR3 DNA is TGTGCCATCAGGCGGGACACTAACTACGAGCAGTACTTC.

The V gene is TRBV20-1, the J gene TRBJ1-2; possible D gene TRBD1, 5 bases. Looked up from germline, CDR1 is DFQATT and CDR2 is SNEGSKA (reference sequence). The CDR3 runs to 13 residues. The V end was cut by 1 base, the J end by 5 bases, with 11 bases between. The CDR3 region has the DNA TGCAGTGCTAGAGTGACAGAGGGATATGGCTACACCTTC. Amino acids: CSARVTEGYGYTF.

This clone showed up just once. The chain joins TRBV20-1 to TRBJ2-1; D possibly corresponds to TRBD1 (6 bases). This CDR3 is built from 11 residues. The V end lost 6 bases, the J end lost 4 bases, and 7 bases lay between the germline ends. Germline lookup yields CDR1 DFQATT and CDR2 SNEGSKA (reference sequence). CDR3 sequence: CSAQGYNEQFF. As DNA, the CDR3 is TGCAGTGCCCAGGGGTACAATGAGCAGTTCTTC.

V is TRBV6-1 and J is TRBJ2-1, with TRBD2 matching over 13 bases. The J segment lost 7 bases and the V segment lost 6 bases, leaving 6 bases of the junction unmatched. CDR3 length: 15 amino acids. Germline values: CDR1 MNHNS, CDR2 SASEGT. In DNA, the CDR3 is TGTGCCAGCAGCACACTAGCGGGAGGGCCAAATGAGCAGTTCTTC. Encoded protein: CASSTLAGGPNEQFF.

The sample holds many counts of this clone. V usage is TRBV4-3 and J usage is TRBJ2-1; TRBD2 matches 8 bases. Per germline, CDR1 LGHNA and CDR2 YSLEER. The V gene end was trimmed by 1 base and the J gene end by 2 bases; junction bases not matched to a gene: 10. The CDR3 is made up of 18 amino acids. CDR3 nucleotide sequence: TGCGCCAGCAGCCAAGGGCGTTCCAGACTAGCGACCTACAATGAGCAGTTCTTC. It translates to CASSQGRSRLATYNEQFF.

Relative to its sample, this clone is medium-sized (0.01 to 0.1%). V and J are TRBV6-1 and TRBJ1-5; 8 bases match TRBD1. The ends lost 6 bases at V and 4 bases at J; junction bases unmatched: 2. CDR1 and CDR2 (germline): MNHNS, SASEGT. The CDR3 spans 13 residues. DNA for the CDR3: TGTGCCAGCAGGGACAGGGATAATCAGCCCCAGCATTTT. Encoded protein: CASRDRDNQPQHF.